One sample yielded the 9 T cell receptor beta chains listed below, sequenced in a study of graft-versus-host responses after intestinal transplantation. Clones were sequenced by immunoSEQ multiplex PCR, and TCRdb holds only the in-frame ones, with some missing. The data show tens of thousands of clones, about 93% seen once. No cognate antigen is known for these TCRs. The material sequenced was unstimulated CD8+ T cells sorted from spleen or lymph node cells, taken before intestinal transplant. The receptors come from a human donor who received an intestinal transplant.

The chain recombines TRBV6-6 with TRBJ1-6; D ambiguous. V was pared by 2 bases and J by 12 bases, with 8 bases between. The CDR3 consists of 12 residues. Germline CDR1 MNHNY, CDR2 SVGAGI (reference sequence). The CDR3 loop is CASSYREGPLHF. The DNA for the CDR3 is TGTGCCAGCAGTTACAGAGAGGGACCCCTCCACTTT.

The chain recombines TRBV2 with TRBJ2-7; D is unclear. From germline, CDR1 is SNHLY and CDR2 FYNNEI. The V end was cut by 8 bases, the J end by 2 bases, with 10 bases between. The CDR3 covers 12 residues. This CDR3 reads CASSGTTYEQYF. The CDR3 coding sequence is TGTGCCAGCTCGGGTACCACCTACGAGCAGTACTTC.

This chain uses TRBV30 with TRBJ1-1; TRBD1 agrees at 7 bases. Germline values: CDR1 GTSNPN, CDR2 SVGIG (reference sequence). The V and J ends lost 1 base and 4 bases, in that order; junction bases with no gene match: 3. The length of the CDR3 is 13 residues. The CDR3 is CAWSETGFTEAFF. The CDR3 DNA sequence: TGTGCCTGGAGTGAGACAGGGTTCACTGAAGCTTTCTTT.

The rearrangement uses TRBV25-1 and TRBJ2-5; TRBD1 matches at 7 bases. With V trimmed by 1 base and J by 2 bases, 1 base remained unmatched. This CDR3 is built from 14 residues. Germline CDR1 is MGHDK and CDR2 is SYGVNS. CDR3 sequence (DNA): TGTGCCAGCAGTGAATGGGACAGTCAAGAGACCCAGTACTTC. Translating gives CASSEWDSQETQYF.

The chain is built from TRBV4-3 and TRBJ2-7; 10 bases map to TRBD2. Trimming took 1 base from V and 4 from J; bases not matched to a gene: 10. CDR1 LGHNA and CDR2 YSLEER come from the germline V gene. The CDR3 extends over 17 amino acids. The CDR3 region has the DNA TGCGCCAGCAGCCAAGCGCTAGCGGGGGCGCCCGGGTACGAGCAGTACTTC. Amino acids: CASSQALAGAPGYEQYF.

The rearrangement uses TRBV6-1 and TRBJ1-5; TRBD1 agrees at 7 bases. Germline V lookup: CDR1 MNHNS, CDR2 SASEGT. This CDR3 contains 15 residues. The J segment lost 14 bases and the V segment lost 7 bases, leaving 20 bases of the junction unmatched. In DNA, the CDR3 is TGTGCCAGCAAAGAGGGGGCTTGGGACGAACCTCAAGAGCATTTT. Amino acid sequence: CASKEGAWDEPQEHF.

The rearrangement joins TRBV7-6 to TRBJ2-1, with 15 bases matching TRBD2. This CDR3 has 21 residues. The trim removed 1 base at V and 10 bases at J, leaving 20 bases unmatched. Germline lookup yields CDR1 SGHVS and CDR2 FNYEAQ. The CDR3 bases are TGTGCCAGCAGCTTAGATGGCCAAGAGGGACTAGCGGGGGGCCGGCCTCGCGAGCAGTTCTTC. This translates into CASSLDGQEGLAGGRPREQFF. Full variable domain (rest looked up from reference TRBV7-6 and TRBJ2-1): GAGVSQSPRYKVTKRGQDVALRCDPISGHVSLYWYRQALGQGPEFLTYFNYEAQQDKSGLPNDRFSAERPEGSISTLTIQRTEQRDSAMYRCASSLDGQEGLAGGRPREQFFGPGTRLTVL.

The V gene is TRBV4-3, the J gene TRBJ1-1; D not resolved. The ends were cut back, 0 bases at V and 1 base at J, with 3 bases in the middle. Looked up from germline, CDR1 is LGHNA and CDR2 is YSLEER. This CDR3 spans 13 amino acids. This CDR3 reads CASSQEANTEAFF. CDR3 in DNA: TGCGCCAGCAGCCAAGAGGCGAACACTGAAGCTTTCTTT.

V gene TRBV6-5 combines with J gene TRBJ1-2; TRBD1 agrees at 7 bases. The CDR3 length is 16 residues. Looked up from germline, CDR1 is MNHEY and CDR2 is SVGAGI. V dropped 4 bases and J dropped 8; count of bases not matched to a gene: 16. Here the CDR3 reads CASSCRQGPDLRGYTF. CDR3 bases: TGTGCCAGCAGTTGTCGACAGGGACCCGACCTTCGGGGCTACACCTTC.